These T cell receptor beta chains were read from a single sample in a study of T cell responses to AZD1222 COVID-19 vaccine. Generated by immunoSEQ multiplex PCR, the TCRdb table keeps only in-frame clones and is missing some. The repertoire includes 150,000 to 200,000 clones, around 91% of them detected once, and about 6.9% sits in the top ten. This specimen was peripheral blood, taken on day 0 of AZD1222 vaccination. These receptors originate from an adult in good health. Each CDR3 is given with its conserved first and last residue. The D gene is left open where the match is weak. A row's size may be missing; if present it is once, few, many or a size class.

J	size	D	V	DNA	CDR3
TRBJ1-3	once	TRBD1	TRBV19	TGTGCCAGTAGCAGGGACAGCTCTGGAAACACCATATATTTT	CASSRDSSGNTIYF
TRBJ2-7	-	-	TRBV6-2/TRBV6-3	TGTGCCAGCAGTTGGGGACAACGAGGAGAGCAGTACTTC	CASSWGQRGEQYF
TRBJ1-4	-	-	TRBV24-1	TGTGCCACCAGTGGTGGGCCTAATGAAAAACTGTTTTTT	CATSGGPNEKLFF
TRBJ2-6	-	-	TRBV6-1	TGTGCCAGCAGTGAAGCGACGGAGACGGACCTCTCTGGGGCCAACGTCCTGACTTTC	CASSEATETDLSGANVLTF
TRBJ2-7	-	-	TRBV6-2/TRBV6-3	TGTGCCAGCAGTAAACCAGGGCCGCAGTACTTC	CASSKPGPQYF
TRBJ2-5	-	-	TRBV7-9	TGTGCCAGCAGCCCCGACAGGTACCAAGAGACCCAGTACTTC	CASSPDRYQETQYF
TRBJ1-1	-	TRBD1	TRBV10-2	TGCGCCAGCAGTGAGTCTCCAGGGGGCATAGCCGAAGCTTTCTTT	CASSESPGGIAEAFF
TRBJ2-3	-	-	TRBV2	TGTGCCAGCCCAACACTCGGAGGGGACGGTCGCACAGATACGCAGTATTTT	CASPTLGGDGRTDTQYF
TRBJ1-1	once	-	TRBV28	TGTGCCAGCAGAGTTATGGGTGTGGAAGCTTTCTTT	CASRVMGVEAFF
TRBJ2-3	-	-	TRBV4-2	TGTGCCAGCAGCCAAGAAATAAGCACAGATACGCAGTATTTT	CASSQEISTDTQYF
TRBJ1-6	once	-	TRBV19	TGTGCCAGTAGTCCCACACCATATAATTCACCCCTCCACTTT	CASSPTPYNSPLHF
TRBJ1-2	-	-	TRBV6-2/TRBV6-3	TGTGCCAGCAGTTACTCGACTAGGGTGCACTATGGCTACACCTTC	CASSYSTRVHYGYTF
TRBJ2-2	-	-	TRBV10-1	TGCGCCAGCAGTGATCAGGGATTCGGGGAGCTGTTTTTT	CASSDQGFGELFF
TRBJ2-2	-	-	TRBV6-4	TGTGCCAGCAGGCTAGATAACACCGGGGAGCTGTTTTTT	CASRLDNTGELFF
TRBJ1-1	-	-	TRBV6-5	TGTGCCAGCAGGGGCCAAGGGTGGAACACTGAAGCTTTCTTT	CASRGQGWNTEAFF
TRBJ1-2	-	-	TRBV15	TGTGCCACCAGCAGAGCTCCCGTTTGGGAAAGCCTTGCTGGCTACACCTTC	CATSRAPVWESLAGYTF
TRBJ1-1	few	-	TRBV4-2	TGTGCCAGCAGCCAAGATGAAGGTATGGTGAACACTGAAGCTTTCTTT	CASSQDEGMVNTEAFF
TRBJ2-6	-	TRBD1	TRBV5-4	TGTGCCAGCAGCCCCCACGGGACAGGAGCCGGGGCCAACGTCCTGACTTTC	CASSPHGTGAGANVLTF
TRBJ2-5	once	-	TRBV7-6	TGTGCCAGCAGCGCGGACAGACAAGAGACCCAGTACTTC	CASSADRQETQYF
TRBJ1-1	-	-	TRBV18	TGTGCCAGCTCACCGCGGGGCGGGAACACTGAAGCTTTCTTT	CASSPRGGNTEAFF
TRBJ2-1	-	TRBD1	TRBV6-5	TGTGCCAGCACCAAGAGACAGGGTGACTACAATGAGCAGTTCTTC	CASTKRQGDYNEQFF
TRBJ2-3	-	TRBD2	TRBV7-2	TGTGCCAGCAGCCTCAGACTAGCCACAGATACGCAGTATTTT	CASSLRLATDTQYF
TRBJ2-6	-	-	TRBV2	TGTGCCAGCAGGGGTGCTCGAGGGCTTGGGGCCAACGTCCTGACTTTC	CASRGARGLGANVLTF
TRBJ2-1	few	-	TRBV29-1	TGCAGCGTTGATCGTCCGGGACGGTCCTACAATGAGCAGTTCTTC	CSVDRPGRSYNEQFF
TRBJ1-2	-	-	TRBV6-5	TGTGCCAGCTCCCGGACACCTGACTATGGCTACACCTTC	CASSRTPDYGYTF
TRBJ2-5	-	-	TRBV12-3/TRBV12-4	TGTGCCAGCAGTTCTAAAAACGGGGAGACCCAGTACTTC	CASSSKNGETQYF
TRBJ2-3	-	TRBD2	TRBV19	TGTGCCAGTAGTACAGTTTTTTCTAGCGGATACACAGATACGCAGTATTTT	CASSTVFSSGYTDTQYF
TRBJ1-2	-	TRBD1	TRBV9	TGTGCCAGCAGGCCGCCCGCAGGGGGGAACTATGGCTACACCTTC	CASRPPAGGNYGYTF
TRBJ2-3	-	TRBD2	TRBV9	TGTGCCAGCAGCGTCCCCGGGACTAGCGGTACAGATACGCAGTATTTT	CASSVPGTSGTDTQYF
TRBJ2-4	-	TRBD2	TRBV2	TGTGCCAGCAGTGCGAGCGGGACCTTATTAGCCAAAAACATTCAGTACTTC	CASSASGTLLAKNIQYF
TRBJ2-1	-	TRBD1	TRBV29-1	TGCAGCGTTGAAGACAGGGGGTCGGATTACAATGAGCAGTTCTTC	CSVEDRGSDYNEQFF
TRBJ2-7	-	TRBD1	TRBV29-1	TGCAGCGTTTTGTCCCAAAGGACAGGGGGCTACGAGCAGTACTTC	CSVLSQRTGGYEQYF